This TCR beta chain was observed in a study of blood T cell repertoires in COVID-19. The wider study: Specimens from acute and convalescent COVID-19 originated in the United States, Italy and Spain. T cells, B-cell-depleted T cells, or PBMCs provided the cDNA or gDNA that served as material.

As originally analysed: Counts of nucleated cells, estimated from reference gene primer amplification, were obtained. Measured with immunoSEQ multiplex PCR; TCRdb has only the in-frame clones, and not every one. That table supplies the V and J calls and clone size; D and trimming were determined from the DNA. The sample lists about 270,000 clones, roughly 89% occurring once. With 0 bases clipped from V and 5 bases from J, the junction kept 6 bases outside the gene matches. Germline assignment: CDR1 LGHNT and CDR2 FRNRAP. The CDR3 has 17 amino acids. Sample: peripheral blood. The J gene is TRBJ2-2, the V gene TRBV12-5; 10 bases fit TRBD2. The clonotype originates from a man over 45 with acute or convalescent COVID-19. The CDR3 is CASGLVRGSGGTGELFF. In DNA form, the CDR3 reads TGTGCTAGTGGTTTGGTACGAGGTAGCGGGGGGACCGGGGAGCTGTTTTTT.